This T cell receptor (beta chain) was sequenced for a study of response to subunit inactivated influenza vaccine. This clonotype came up a few times. MiXCR was run by TCRdb on the RT-PCR reads, yielding one entry per CDR3 protein. Here the sample spans almost 250,000 distinct CDR3 sequences, roughly an eighth being singletons. The germline CDR1 and CDR2 sequences are MNHNY and SVGAGI (reference sequence). The CDR3 contains 12 residues. V gave up 2 bases and J gave up 6 bases, with 8 bases separating them. The TCR sequence derives from a man in his fifties who received an inactivated influenza vaccine. This chain links TRBV6-6 with TRBJ2-7, with D perhaps TRBD1 (6 bases). The sequencing here drew on non-naive T cells sorted from PBMCs, taken 14 to 15 days before vaccination. CDR3 bases: TGTGCCAGCAGTTACGGGGGCCGCGAGCAGTACTTC. Encoded protein: CASSYGGREQYF.